What follows is one TCR beta chain and its context. Its antigen remains unknown. This specimen belongs to a study of vaccination effects on CD4 cells after COVID-19. Produced via immunoSEQ multiplex PCR; TCRdb's table is partial and in-frame only. The sample lists 55,000 to 80,000 clones, over 65% seen once, with roughly 3.9% in the top ten. Study results and limitations: Sampling in the study covered few convalescent patients and included no early post-infection timepoints. Infection- and vaccine-induced clones contracted markedly late after vaccination.

After expansion with viral peptide pools in the ViraFEST assay, antigen-specific CD4+ T cells were sequenced. When around 10 days of culture had elapsed, CD4+ T cells were isolated. Negative nucleocapsid antibody tests before and after vaccination confirmed no previous SARS-CoV-2 infection. Culturing of about 2 million PBMC per well took place with about 9 IU/ml IL-2 and around 10 ug/ml peptides. Cultures had half their medium replaced with IL-2 medium on days 3 and 7. The clonotype was recovered from a human donor who received a COVID-19 vaccine. The material was CD4+ T cells from PBMCs cultured with HCoV-OC43 spike peptides, obtained before COVID-19 vaccination. Subset defined: HCoV-OC43 spike overlapping peptide pool stimulation.

The DNA of the CDR3 is TGTGCCAGCAGCGCCAGACGGACAGGAAGCGCCACATACAATGAGCAGTTCTTC. It translates to CASSARRTGSATYNEQFF. This chain connects TRBV9 to TRBJ2-1, with 7 bases fitting TRBD1. The V gene's germline CDR1 is SGDLS and CDR2 YYNGEE. This CDR3 region has 18 residues. The junction had 16 bases not matched to a gene; V was cut back by 3 bases and J by 4 bases. Using reference TRBV9 and TRBJ2-1 for the parts outside the CDR3, the full variable domain is DSGVTQTPKHLITATGQRVTLRCSPRSGDLSVYWYQQSLDQGLQFLIQYYNGEERAKGNILERFSAQQFPDLHSELNLSSLELGDSALYFCASSARRTGSATYNEQFFGPGTRLTVL.